The present T cell receptor beta chain was sequenced within a study of blood T cell repertoires in COVID-19. For the study at large: PBMCs, B-cell-depleted T cells, or T cells provided the cDNA or gDNA that made up the material.

Authors' data handling: The assay estimated nucleated cells by amplifying reference gene primers. Profiled with immunoSEQ multiplex PCR; TCRdb holds only in-frame clones, not every one. D and trimming come from the DNA, and the V and J calls and clone size come from that table. Of 310,000 or so clones listed, around 86% are singletons. V shed 8 bases and J shed 10 bases, with 18 bases lying between them. The CDR3 is made up of 14 amino acids. Germline V CDR1 and CDR2: MNHEY, SVGAGI. The genes are TRBV6-5 and TRBJ1-6; D is undetermined. This sequence originates from a man aged 50 to 59 with active or convalescent COVID-19. Sequenced material: peripheral blood. This CDR3 is CASAARTGTSPLHF. In nucleotides, the CDR3 is TGTGCCAGCGCAGCTCGGACGGGAACCTCACCCCTCCACTTT.